The 31 T cell receptor beta chains presented below share a single source sample, sequenced in a study of T-cell reconstitution after alpha-beta-depleted transplantation in children (dated by TCRdb to the mid-2010s). This specimen's treatment or condition label, interpreted: allogeneic hematopoietic cell transplantation with graft depleted of TCRalphabeta T cells and CD19 B cells. Libraries were prepared through PCR. This sample was sequenced with an Illumina HiSeq 2500. TCR library preparation used molecular barcoding, with unique molecular identifiers applied to normalize quantification of the TCRbeta repertoire. The public reads were reanalyzed by TCRdb: fastp trimming at Q25, MiXCR alignment, in-frame beta chains only. Each entry merges the rows of one CDR3 protein and shows their most common DNA and genes. Present in this sample are around 700,000 distinct CDR3 sequences, 10% to 15% of which were seen just once. The leading ten clones occupy 0.79% of the sample.

The sample here was PBMCs, taken before TCRalphabeta/CD19-depleted stem cell transplant. These receptor sequences come from a girl under 10 years old with congenital amegakaryocytic thrombocytopenia, due to receive a stem cell transplant.

This clonotype was detected ten times or more. The rearrangement links TRBV27 to TRBJ1-2; D unclear. Germline-derived CDR1 and CDR2 are MNHEY and SMNVEV (reference sequence). Trimming took 2 bases from V and 8 from J, leaving 12 bases between them. The CDR3 is 13 amino acids. This chain's CDR3 is CASSLGQENGYTF. For the CDR3, the DNA is TGTGCCAGCAGTTTAGGGCAGGAAAACGGCTACACCTTC.

At least ten counts were recorded for this clonotype. V is TRBV25-1 and J is TRBJ2-3, with 9 bases matching TRBD1. The CDR3 is made up of 15 amino acids. V trimming: 7 bases; J trimming: 6 bases; junction bases outside the gene matches: 11. CDR1 MGHDK and CDR2 SYGVNS come from the germline V gene. The CDR3 region has the DNA TGTGCCAGCACCAAACCGGGACAGGGAGGCGATACGCAGTATTTT. It codes for CASTKPGQGGDTQYF.

The V call is TRBV5-1, the J call TRBJ2-7; a weak D match, TRBD2 (6 bases). The CDR3 contains 15 residues. CDR1 is SGHRS, CDR2 YFSETQ, per germline. The ends were cut back, 4 bases at V and 0 bases at J, with 14 bases in the middle. The CDR3 sequence is CASSPRSGGSYEQYF. CDR3 DNA: TGCGCCAGCAGCCCCCGGTCCGGGGGCTCCTACGAGCAGTACTTC. Based on the CDR3 plus reference TRBV5-1 and TRBJ2-7, the full variable domain is KAGVTQTPRYLIKTRGQQVTLSCSPISGHRSVSWYQQTPGQGLQFLFEYFSETQRNKGNFPGRFSGRQFSNSRSEMNVSTLELGDSALYLCASSPRSGGSYEQYFGPGTRLTVT.

This clonotype was recorded at least ten times. The chain combines TRBV5-1 with TRBJ2-1; D is undetermined. V lost 4 bases, J lost 6 bases, and 17 bases lay in between. There are 15 residues in the CDR3. The germline gives CDR1 SGHRS, CDR2 YFSETQ. This CDR3 is CASSISDRPLNEQFF. In DNA form, the CDR3 reads TGCGCCAGCAGCATATCGGACCGTCCCCTCAATGAGCAGTTCTTC. The whole variable domain, filled in from reference TRBV5-1 and TRBJ2-1, reads KAGVTQTPRYLIKTRGQQVTLSCSPISGHRSVSWYQQTPGQGLQFLFEYFSETQRNKGNFPGRFSGRQFSNSRSEMNVSTLELGDSALYLCASSISDRPLNEQFFGPGTRLTVL.

This clonotype has at least ten counts. This chain links TRBV5-1 with TRBJ2-1, with 8 bases lining up with TRBD1. The CDR3 has 17 amino acids. CDR1 is SGHRS and CDR2 is YFSETQ in the germline V gene. V trimming: 4 bases; J trimming: 2 bases; junction bases outside the gene matches: 11. The CDR3 sequence is CASSAGTGLLPYNEQFF. The DNA of the CDR3 is TGCGCCAGCAGCGCCGGGACAGGACTTCTCCCCTACAATGAGCAGTTCTTC.

With regard to this clonotype: This sequence may be a read error, since a much larger clone differs from it by one base. The chain uses TRBV20-1 and TRBJ2-1, with D unclear. Germline V gene sequence: CDR1 DFQATT, CDR2 SNEGSKA (reference sequence). This CDR3 spans 12 amino acids. Trimming removed 4 bases from V and 9 bases from J, with 13 bases in between. The CDR3, as DNA: TGCAGTGCTAAACCCTGGGGATTTGAGCAGTTCTTC. This sequence encodes CSAKPWGFEQFF.

This clonotype came up a few times. The rearrangement joins TRBV5-1 to TRBJ1-1, with TRBD1 matching over 9 bases. The junction had 5 bases not matched to a gene; V was cut back by 2 bases and J by 0 bases. This CDR3 is built from 16 residues. Germline V gene lookup returns CDR1 SGHRS and CDR2 YFSETQ. In nucleotides, the CDR3 is TGCGCCAGCAGCTTACAGGGGGCCGGGTTGAACACTGAAGCTTTCTTT. It codes for CASSLQGAGLNTEAFF.

The chain joins TRBV2 to TRBJ2-1; TRBD1 aligns across 7 bases. The CDR3 loop spans 13 amino acids. Germline-derived CDR1 and CDR2 are SNHLY and FYNNEI. The junction had 4 bases not matched to a gene; V was cut back by 3 bases and J by 8 bases. The CDR3 DNA reads TGTGCCAGCAGTGATGGACAGGCCGATGAGCAGTTCTTC. Encoded protein: CASSDGQADEQFF.

This clonotype was detected only a few times. The V gene is TRBV20-1, the J gene TRBJ2-7; maybe TRBD1 (5 bases). The CDR3 consists of 14 residues. The V and J ends lost 4 bases and 2 bases respectively, with 15 bases between them. Germline V gene data show CDR1 as DFQATT and CDR2 as SNEGSKA (reference sequence). The CDR3 DNA sequence: TGCAGTGCTACTGGGGCAGTCCCCCCCTACGAGCAGTACTTC. Residues: CSATGAVPPYEQYF.

This clonotype has a count of ten or more. The V and J genes are TRBV29-1 and TRBJ2-1; a weak D match, TRBD2 (6 bases). This CDR3 is built from 12 residues. V was pared by 4 bases and J by 8 bases, with 12 bases between. In germline, CDR1 is SQVTM, CDR2 ANQGSEA. The CDR3 loop reads CSVVLADHEQFF. CDR3 bases: TGCAGCGTTGTATTAGCGGACCATGAGCAGTTCTTC.

This clonotype was recorded once. This may come from a read error, since a much larger clone is one base off. The missing conserved phenylalanine or tryptophan at the end of this CDR3 makes a read error likely. The gene calls are TRBV20-1 and TRBJ2-3; TRBD2 matches 8 bases. Germline V gene data show CDR1 as DFQATT and CDR2 as SNEGSKA (reference sequence). V lost 3 bases to trimming and J lost 5 bases; unmatched junction nucleotides: 7. The CDR3 extends over 14 amino acids. CDR3 DNA: TGCAGTGCTAGTCTCAGCGGGAGTGGAGATACGCAGTATTTA. Amino acid sequence: CSASLSGSGDTQYL.

This clonotype has a single count. The rearrangement joins TRBV20-1 to TRBJ1-6; TRBD1 is a possible D gene (6 bases). The V end was cut by 3 bases, the J end by 10 bases, with 13 bases between. The CDR3 totals 13 residues. The germline gives CDR1 DFQATT, CDR2 SNEGSKA (reference sequence). Here the CDR3 DNA reads TGCAGTGCTAGCATGGACAGAACCTCACCCCTCCACTTT. Encoded protein: CSASMDRTSPLHF.

This clonotype showed up many times. The chain employs TRBV5-1 and TRBJ2-1, with D perhaps TRBD1 (6 bases). The germline V gene has CDR1 SGHRS and CDR2 YFSETQ. The length of the CDR3 is 13 residues. V gave up 2 bases and J gave up 8 bases, with 11 bases separating them. This chain's CDR3 is CASSFNRVDEQFF. CDR3 DNA: TGCGCCAGCAGCTTTAACAGGGTGGATGAGCAGTTCTTC.

The table lists this clonotype with a few counts. The rearrangement joins TRBV7-8 to TRBJ1-4; D remains unclear. V was trimmed by 6 bases and J by 6 bases, leaving 5 bases between them. Germline assignment: CDR1 SGHVS and CDR2 FQNEAQ. This CDR3 is 11 amino acids long. The CDR3 DNA follows: TGTGCCAGCAGTCGGTATGAAAAACTGTTTTTT. It is translated as CASSRYEKLFF.

In this sample, this clonotype turned up a few times. This chain connects TRBV20-1 to TRBJ1-6; no clear D gene. Germline CDR1 DFQATT, CDR2 SNEGSKA (reference sequence). The germline V and J ends were trimmed by 2 bases and 8 bases, with 16 bases remaining between them. CDR3 length equals 15 residues. The CDR3 loop reads CSARWTKGKHSPLHF. The CDR3 DNA is TGCAGTGCTAGATGGACGAAAGGGAAGCATTCACCCCTCCACTTT.

The sample holds many counts of this clonotype. The chain carries TRBV10-3 and TRBJ2-2; D not certain. This CDR3 is built from 15 residues. V dropped 4 bases and J dropped 0 bases, with 9 bases sitting between them. Germline values: CDR1 ENHRY, CDR2 SYGVKD. The CDR3 here is CAISVAGPNTGELFF. CDR3 DNA: TGTGCCATCAGTGTGGCAGGACCGAACACCGGGGAGCTGTTTTTT.

In its sample, this clonotype was seen many times. The chain combines TRBV20-1 with TRBJ2-7; possibly TRBD1 for D (8 bases). CDR1 and CDR2 (germline): DFQATT, SNEGSKA (reference sequence). The length of the CDR3 is 15 residues. V was trimmed by 1 base and J by 3 bases, leaving 16 bases between them. CDR3 in amino acids: CSARGPTGEGYEQYF. DNA for the CDR3: TGCAGTGCTAGAGGACCGACAGGGGAGGGCTACGAGCAGTACTTC.

This clonotype was found many times. The chain is built from TRBV7-2 and TRBJ2-5, with no clear D. From germline, CDR1 is SGHTA and CDR2 FQGNSA. Trimming cost V 1 base and J 0 bases, with 6 bases left between them. CDR3 size: 14 residues. In nucleotides, the CDR3 is TGTGCCAGCAGCTTAGACGGTAACCAAGAGACCCAGTACTTC. It specifies CASSLDGNQETQYF.

This clonotype was observed many times. This sequence joins TRBV27 and TRBJ2-1; TRBD2 agrees at 8 bases. Germline V lookup: CDR1 MNHEY, CDR2 SMNVEV (reference sequence). The J segment lost 2 bases and the V segment lost 7 bases, leaving 10 bases of the junction unmatched. The CDR3 is made up of 16 amino acids. CDR3 amino acids: CASNSASSGPYNEQFF. The CDR3 DNA is TGTGCCAGCAACTCCGCATCTAGCGGGCCCTACAATGAGCAGTTCTTC.

This clonotype was counted at least ten times. The chain combines TRBV5-1 with TRBJ2-6; TRBD1 or TRBD2 may be the D gene (5 bases each). CDR3 length equals 18 residues. From germline, CDR1 is SGHRS and CDR2 YFSETQ. Trimming pared 2 bases from V and 0 bases from J, leaving 15 bases between. The CDR3 loop is CASSLSLGESSGANVLTF. CDR3 sequence (DNA): TGCGCCAGCAGCTTAAGTCTAGGGGAGAGCTCTGGGGCCAACGTCCTGACTTTC.

This clonotype appeared a few times. The V gene is TRBV1, the J gene TRBJ1-6. TRBV1 is labeled a pseudogene. The CDR3 runs 13 residues. The CDR3 DNA reads TGCACCAGCAGCCAAGGGAGCAATTCACCCCTCCACTTT. This codes for CTSSQGSNSPLHF.

This clonotype has a single count. This chain connects TRBV28 to TRBJ2-1, with D unclear. V shed 3 bases and J shed 2 bases, with 11 bases lying between them. The germline V gene has CDR1 MDHEN and CDR2 SYDVKM. This CDR3 is 15 amino acids long. The CDR3 region is CASSLYGATYNEQFF. The CDR3 DNA sequence: TGTGCCAGCAGTTTGTACGGAGCCACCTACAATGAGCAGTTCTTC.

The rearrangement joins TRBV7-9 to TRBJ2-1; 9 nucleotides agree with TRBD2. CDR1 and CDR2 (germline): SEHNR, FQNEAQ (reference sequence). The CDR3 extends over 17 amino acids. Losses at the gene ends were 2 bases for V and 9 bases for J; bases not matched to a gene: 14. CDR3 sequence: CASSLFVGSSGKAEQFF. The CDR3 coding sequence is TGTGCCAGCAGCTTATTTGTCGGGTCTAGCGGGAAAGCTGAGCAGTTCTTC.

Ten or more counts support this clonotype. The chain is built from TRBV6-5 and TRBJ1-5, with D perhaps TRBD1 (5 bases). CDR3 length equals 17 residues. Per the germline V gene, CDR1 is MNHEY and CDR2 is SVGAGI. Trimming took 0 bases from V and 3 from J, leaving 15 bases between them. CDR3 amino acids: CASSYSGAGADNQPQHF. Here the CDR3 DNA reads TGTGCCAGCAGTTACTCCGGGGCCGGAGCCGACAATCAGCCCCAGCATTTT.

This clonotype showed up many times. This chain links TRBV20-1 with TRBJ2-1; tentatively, D is TRBD2 (6 bases). CDR3 length equals 14 residues. V was cut by 5 bases and J by 7 bases, with 18 bases left in between. CDR1 is DFQATT and CDR2 is SNEGSKA in the germline V gene (reference sequence). This CDR3 reads CSAPTALARNEQFF. The CDR3 nucleotides are TGCAGTGCTCCGACCGCCCTAGCGCGGAATGAGCAGTTCTTC.

The chain combines TRBV5-1 with TRBJ2-3, with D tentatively TRBD1 (5 bases). V was pared by 0 bases and J by 3 bases, with 14 bases between. CDR3 length equals 16 residues. Germline V gene sequence: CDR1 SGHRS, CDR2 YFSETQ. The CDR3 here is CASSLVGLEGTDTQYF. The CDR3 coding sequence is TGCGCCAGCAGCTTGGTGGGGCTCGAAGGAACAGATACGCAGTATTTT.

This clonotype came up a few times. The chain employs TRBV12-3 or TRBV12-4 and TRBJ2-7; TRBD1 aligns across 11 bases. J was trimmed by 3 bases and V by 6 bases; bases with no gene match: 4. This CDR3 comprises 14 residues. This CDR3 is CASSPDRGHYEQYF. CDR3 in DNA: TGTGCCAGCAGCCCGGACAGGGGGCACTACGAGCAGTACTTC.

This clonotype was counted many times. The chain combines TRBV5-1 with TRBJ2-3; either TRBD1 or TRBD2 may fit D (5 bases each). Germline-derived CDR1 and CDR2 are SGHRS and YFSETQ. Trimming cost V 0 bases and J 0 bases, with 14 bases left between them. This CDR3 has 17 amino acids. CDR3: CASSLGDGTTSTDTQYF. CDR3 DNA: TGCGCCAGCAGCTTGGGGGACGGAACGACTAGCACAGATACGCAGTATTTT.

This clonotype was seen a handful of times. This chain joins TRBV4-2 and TRBJ2-1; maybe TRBD2 (5 bases). V was cut by 0 bases and J by 5 bases, with 17 bases left in between. Germline loops: CDR1 LGHNA, CDR2 YNFKEQ. This CDR3 contains 17 residues. The DNA of the CDR3 is TGTGCCAGCAGCCAAGAAGGCTCGGGGAGAGCCCACAATGAGCAGTTCTTC. This sequence encodes CASSQEGSGRAHNEQFF.

At least ten counts were recorded for this clonotype. The genes are TRBV20-1 and TRBJ1-6; D may be TRBD1 (6 bases). CDR3 length: 15 amino acids. CDR1 and CDR2 from the germline V gene are DFQATT and SNEGSKA (reference sequence). V lost 6 bases, J lost 6 bases, and 18 bases lay in between. CDR3 region: CSANPAGQFNSPLHF. The CDR3 DNA reads TGCAGTGCCAACCCCGCCGGACAGTTTAATTCACCCCTCCACTTT.

The table lists this clonotype with many counts. This chain links TRBV5-1 with TRBJ2-7, with TRBD2 matching 9 bases. The CDR3 totals 15 residues. CDR1 is SGHRS, CDR2 YFSETQ, per germline. V lost 2 bases, J lost 3 bases, and 6 bases stayed unmatched. This CDR3 reads CASSFLAGKNYEQYF. CDR3 nucleotides: TGCGCCAGCAGCTTTCTAGCGGGAAAGAACTACGAGCAGTACTTC.